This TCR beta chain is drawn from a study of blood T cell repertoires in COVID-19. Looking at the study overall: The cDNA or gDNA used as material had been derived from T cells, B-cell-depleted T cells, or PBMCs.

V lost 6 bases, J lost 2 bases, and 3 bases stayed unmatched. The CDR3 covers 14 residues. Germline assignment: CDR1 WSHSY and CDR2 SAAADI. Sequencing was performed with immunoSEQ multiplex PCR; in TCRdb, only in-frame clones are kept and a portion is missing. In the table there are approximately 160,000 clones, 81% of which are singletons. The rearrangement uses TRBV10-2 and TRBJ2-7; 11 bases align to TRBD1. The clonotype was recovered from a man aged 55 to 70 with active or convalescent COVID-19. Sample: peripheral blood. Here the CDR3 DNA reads TGCGCCAGCAGACCGGGACAGGGGGCCTACGAGCAGTACTTC. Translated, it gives CASRPGQGAYEQYF.